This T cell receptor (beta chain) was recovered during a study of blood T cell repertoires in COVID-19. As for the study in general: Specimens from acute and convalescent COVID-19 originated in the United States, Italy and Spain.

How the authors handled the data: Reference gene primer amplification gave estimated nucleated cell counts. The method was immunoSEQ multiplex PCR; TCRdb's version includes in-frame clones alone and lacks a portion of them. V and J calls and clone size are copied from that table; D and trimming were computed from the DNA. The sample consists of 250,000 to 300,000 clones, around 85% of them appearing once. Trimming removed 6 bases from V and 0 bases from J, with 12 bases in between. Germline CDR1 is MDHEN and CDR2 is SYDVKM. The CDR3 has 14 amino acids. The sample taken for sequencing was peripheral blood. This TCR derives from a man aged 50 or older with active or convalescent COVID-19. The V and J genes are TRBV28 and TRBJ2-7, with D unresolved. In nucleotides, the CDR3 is TGTGCCAGCAGCTTTCTTCTCCGCTCCTACGAGCAGTACTTC. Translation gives CASSFLLRSYEQYF.